The present T cell receptor (beta chain) was sequenced within a study of cytomegalovirus exposure and HLA in healthy donors. Study-level points and caveats: When analyzed later, the rates of TCR association showed variation by HLA locus, with DRB1 the most and HLA-C the fewest. The study flagged around 160 TCR beta chains as cytomegalovirus-associated.

Remarks on this clone: Its specificity is not known.

The PCR used 60 Vbeta and 13 Jbeta primers. Sequencing used immunoSEQ multiplex PCR; TCRdb keeps in-frame clones, though not all of them. The sample contains 150,000 to 200,000 clones, 75% of which appear only once. From germline, CDR1 is SGHRS and CDR2 YFSETQ. The CDR3 is made up of 15 amino acids. V was pared by 3 bases and J by 10 bases, with 6 bases of the junction left unmatched. Input material: PBMCs. The chain links TRBV5-1 to TRBJ2-1, with 14 bases lining up with TRBD2. The sequence came from a man younger than 35 in good health and CMV-seropositive. The DNA of the CDR3 is TGCGCCAGCAGCTCGGGACTAGCGGGAGTGGAGGAGCAGTTCTTC. Protein product: CASSSGLAGVEEQFF.